These 20 T cell receptor beta chains were all obtained from the same sample, sequenced in a study of cytomegalovirus exposure and HLA in healthy donors. The PCR employed 60 Vbeta primers together with 13 Jbeta primers. Profiling relied on immunoSEQ multiplex PCR, and the TCRdb table lists in-frame clones only, not all of them. This table has roughly 130,000 clones, under 90% appearing once. The sample taken for sequencing was PBMCs. These receptors were taken from a woman aged 40 to 50 in good health and CMV-seronegative.

CDR3 protein: CASSVSGSRPTDTQYF. CDR3 in DNA: TGTGCCAGCAGCGTTAGCGGGAGCCGGCCCACAGATACGCAGTATTTT. The rearrangement uses TRBV9 and TRBJ2-3; 9 nucleotides match TRBD2. V shed 2 bases and J 2 bases; nucleotides not matched to a gene: 6. The CDR3 runs 16 residues. Germline CDR1 is SGDLS and CDR2 is YYNGEE.

The chain employs TRBV5-1 and TRBJ1-1, with a tentative D call TRBD1 (6 bases). V was shortened by 4 bases and J by 2 bases, with 12 bases between the two germline ends. CDR1 is SGHRS, CDR2 YFSETQ, per germline. The CDR3 contains 14 residues. The CDR3 reads CASSAGQSNTEAFF. In DNA form, the CDR3 reads TGCGCCAGCAGCGCCGGACAGTCCAACACTGAAGCTTTCTTT. Full variable domain (missing parts from reference TRBV5-1 and TRBJ1-1): KAGVTQTPRYLIKTRGQQVTLSCSPISGHRSVSWYQQTPGQGLQFLFEYFSETQRNKGNFPGRFSGRQFSNSRSEMNVSTLELGDSALYLCASSAGQSNTEAFFGQGTRLTVV.

The rearrangement joins TRBV5-1 to TRBJ1-2; 8 bases are shared with TRBD1. J was trimmed by 6 bases and V by 4 bases; bases with no gene match: 5. Germline values: CDR1 SGHRS, CDR2 YFSETQ. There are 13 residues in the CDR3. CDR3 nucleotide sequence: TGCGCCAGCAGCACCGGACAGGGTGATGGCTACACCTTC. Its translation: CASSTGQGDGYTF.

The chain combines TRBV5-6 with TRBJ2-1; 8 nucleotides match TRBD2. The CDR3 extends over 14 amino acids. Germline CDR1 reads SGHDT; CDR2 reads YYEEEE. Germline trimming cut 5 bases from V and 5 bases from J; bases unmatched to any gene: 6. This CDR3 is CASRPAGANNEQFF. CDR3 coding DNA: TGTGCCAGCAGACCAGCGGGAGCCAACAATGAGCAGTTCTTC.

V usage is TRBV6-5 and J usage is TRBJ2-2; 7 nucleotides agree with TRBD2. Germline CDR1 reads MNHEY; CDR2 reads SVGAGI. The CDR3 spans 14 residues. V was pared by 4 bases and J by 2 bases, with 1 base of the junction left unmatched. The CDR3 DNA sequence: TGTGCCAGCAGTTGGGAGGGAAACACCGGGGAGCTGTTTTTT. Protein: CASSWEGNTGELFF.

The chain couples TRBV11-2 to TRBJ2-1; D remains unclear. V shed 3 bases and J shed 5 bases, with 2 bases lying between them. The CDR3 is 11 residues long. Germline CDR1 and CDR2: SGHAT and FQNNGV. The CDR3 DNA is TGTGCCAGCAGCTTCGACAATGAGCAGTTCTTC. Protein sequence: CASSFDNEQFF.

The J gene is TRBJ1-2, the V gene TRBV9, with D possibly matching TRBD1 (5 bases). CDR3 length equals 12 residues. Germline V gives CDR1 SGDLS, CDR2 YYNGEE. V was cut by 0 bases and J by 9 bases, with 9 bases left in between. The CDR3 DNA reads as TGTGCCAGCAGCGTAGGACAGACCAGCTACACCTTC. It encodes CASSVGQTSYTF.

This rearrangement joins TRBV4-3 to TRBJ2-7; possibly TRBD2 for D (5 bases). There are 16 residues in the CDR3. Trimming removed 0 bases at V and 4 bases at J, with 16 bases between. Germline CDR1 and CDR2: LGHNA and YSLEER. CDR3 loop: CASSQDSAGIFYEQYF. Here the CDR3 DNA reads TGCGCCAGCAGCCAAGATTCAGCCGGGATTTTTTACGAGCAGTACTTC.

The V and J genes are TRBV19 and TRBJ2-6; D might be TRBD1 (5 bases). The CDR3 is 17 amino acids. Germline assignment: CDR1 LNHDA and CDR2 SQIVND (reference sequence). V was shortened by 4 bases and J by 0 bases, with 13 bases between the two germline ends. The CDR3 DNA follows: TGTGCCAGTAGTAAAGGACAACCTTCCTCTGGGGCCAACGTCCTGACTTTC. Encoded protein: CASSKGQPSSGANVLTF.

This clone was recorded a few times. The chain combines TRBV5-4 with TRBJ1-1; TRBD1 matches 9 bases. The germline CDR1 and CDR2 sequences are SGHNT and YYREEE (reference sequence). This CDR3 comprises 15 residues. Unmatched junction bases numbered 4, after V lost 1 base and J lost 3 bases. CDR3 protein: CASSLYRDRDTEAFF. Here the CDR3 DNA reads TGTGCCAGCAGCTTGTATCGGGACAGGGACACTGAAGCTTTCTTT.

Notes on this clone: One end of the junction varies from germline; a read error may be responsible. This chain uses TRBV9 with TRBJ1-4; TRBD1 is a possible D gene (5 bases). CDR3 length: 16 amino acids. The V gene's germline CDR1 is SGDLS and CDR2 YYNGEE. The CDR3 region is CACSASPGGGGEKLFF. CDR3 sequence (DNA): TGTGCCTGCAGCGCGTCACCGGGGGGGGGAGGCGAAAAACTGTTTTTT.

The rearrangement links TRBV6-6 to TRBJ1-5; D uncertain. Per germline, CDR1 MNHNY and CDR2 SVGAGI (reference sequence). V gave up 2 bases and J gave up 8 bases, with 10 bases separating them. This CDR3 spans 13 amino acids. The CDR3 region has the DNA TGTGCCAGCAGTTACGGCGGGGTGAAGCCCCAGCATTTT. Translating gives CASSYGGVKPQHF.

This clone turned up a few times. The V and J genes are TRBV7-9 and TRBJ2-1; 10 bases fit TRBD2. CDR3 size: 15 residues. Germline values: CDR1 SEHNR, CDR2 FQNEAQ (reference sequence). Trimming removed 2 bases from V and 10 bases from J; junction bases left unmatched: 8. The DNA for the CDR3 is TGTGCCAGCAGCTTAACTAGCGGGATCAACCGGGAGCAGTTCTTC. Residues: CASSLTSGINREQFF. The full variable domain, completed using reference TRBV7-9 and TRBJ2-1, is DTGVSQNPRHKITKRGQNVTFRCDPISEHNRLYWYRQTLGQGPEFLTYFQNEAQLEKSRLLSDRFSAERPKGSFSTLEIQRTEQGDSAMYLCASSLTSGINREQFFGPGTRLTVL.

The chain joins TRBV28 to TRBJ1-5, with 7 bases identical to TRBD1. V lost 1 base and J lost 5; bases outside the gene matches: 5. The length of the CDR3 is 15 residues. Germline V gene data show CDR1 as MDHEN and CDR2 as SYDVKM. CDR3 sequence reads: CASSLLGQRDQPQHF. The CDR3, as DNA: TGTGCCAGCAGTTTATTGGGACAGCGAGATCAGCCCCAGCATTTT.

The table lists this clone with a count of one. The V and J genes are TRBV29-1 and TRBJ2-1; 12 nucleotides align to TRBD2. The ends lost 7 bases at V and 7 bases at J; junction bases unmatched: 11. Germline V lookup: CDR1 SQVTM, CDR2 ANQGSEA. This CDR3 contains 15 residues. CDR3 loop: CSAVGWTSGINEQFF. The CDR3 bases are TGCAGCGCGGTGGGCTGGACTAGCGGGATTAATGAGCAGTTCTTC.

The rearrangement links TRBV4-3 to TRBJ2-1, with D maybe TRBD1 (5 bases). Trimming left V 4 bases short and J 0 bases short, with 16 bases between. CDR1 is LGHNA and CDR2 is YSLEER in the germline V gene. The CDR3 totals 17 residues. The CDR3 loop reads CASSLYQGPSSYNEQFF. The CDR3 DNA reads as TGCGCCAGCAGCCTATACCAGGGTCCCAGCTCCTACAATGAGCAGTTCTTC.

This clone was seen a handful of times. The genes are TRBV5-1 and TRBJ2-5, with 9 bases aligning to TRBD1. This CDR3 comprises 16 residues. The ends lost 4 bases at V and 5 bases at J; junction bases unmatched: 12. Germline V lookup: CDR1 SGHRS, CDR2 YFSETQ. CDR3 in amino acids: CASSEGTGNFQETQYF. In DNA form, the CDR3 reads TGCGCCAGCAGCGAAGGGACAGGGAATTTCCAGGAGACCCAGTACTTC.

V and J are TRBV19 and TRBJ2-2, with D tentatively TRBD2 (5 bases). Trimming shortened V by 6 bases and J by 1 base, and 12 bases separated the two germline ends. The CDR3 has 15 amino acids. The germline V gene encodes CDR1 LNHDA and CDR2 SQIVND (reference sequence). CDR3 sequence (DNA): TGTGCCAGTAGGCGGGCGGTGGGGAACACCGGGGAGCTGTTTTTT. It yields the protein CASRRAVGNTGELFF.

V gene TRBV2 combines with J gene TRBJ1-2, with D perhaps matching TRBD1 (6 bases). V dropped 7 bases and J dropped 4 bases, with 13 bases sitting between them. The CDR3 totals 13 residues. Germline lookup yields CDR1 SNHLY and CDR2 FYNNEI. The CDR3 loop reads CASNTGRSYGYTF. The CDR3 region has the DNA TGTGCCAGCAACACAGGGAGAAGCTATGGCTACACCTTC.

J is TRBJ1-5 and V is TRBV18; 8 bases align to TRBD1. V lost 3 bases to trimming and J lost 6 bases; unmatched junction nucleotides: 7. This CDR3 spans 15 amino acids. CDR1 and CDR2 from the germline V gene are KGHSH and LQKENI. CDR3 sequence reads: CASSPSQGAGQPQHF. For the CDR3, the DNA is TGTGCCAGCTCACCGTCCCAGGGGGCTGGTCAGCCCCAGCATTTT.